This paragraph covers one TCR beta chain sequence. The data stem from a study of blood T cells in healthy people across ages. There are 15 residues in the CDR3. CDR1 LGHNA and CDR2 YNFKEQ come from the germline V gene. V lost 1 base, J lost 3 bases, and 10 bases lay in between. The authors ran a second PCR of about 6 to 11 cycles using a sample-barcoded 5' primer and a J-beta primer mix. Each sample provided no less than 2.5 million CDR3-containing paired-end reads. TCRdb reprocessed the 5' RACE reads via MiXCR and lists one record per CDR3 protein. The table includes under 2,000,000 distinct CDR3 sequences, around half detected once.

V is TRBV4-2 and J is TRBJ2-1, with D perhaps TRBD1 or TRBD2 (5 bases each). This sequence was found in a middle-aged woman in good health. Sample: blood. The CDR3 loop is CASSQGGSGYNEQFF. As DNA, the CDR3 is TGTGCCAGCAGCCAAGGGGGCAGCGGCTACAATGAGCAGTTCTTC.